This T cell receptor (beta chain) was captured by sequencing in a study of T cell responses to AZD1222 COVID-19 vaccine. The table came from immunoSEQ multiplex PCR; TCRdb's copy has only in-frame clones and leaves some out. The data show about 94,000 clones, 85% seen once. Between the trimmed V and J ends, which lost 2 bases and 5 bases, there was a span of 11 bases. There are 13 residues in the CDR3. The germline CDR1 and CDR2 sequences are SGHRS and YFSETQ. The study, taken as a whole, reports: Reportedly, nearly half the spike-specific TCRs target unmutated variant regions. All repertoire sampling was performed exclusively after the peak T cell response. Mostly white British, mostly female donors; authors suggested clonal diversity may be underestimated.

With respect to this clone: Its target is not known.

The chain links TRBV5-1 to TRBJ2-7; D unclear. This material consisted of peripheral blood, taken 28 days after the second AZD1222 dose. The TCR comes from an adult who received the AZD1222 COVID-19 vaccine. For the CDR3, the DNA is TGCGCCAGCAGCTTTGGACCGGATGACGAGCAGTACTTC. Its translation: CASSFGPDDEQYF.